The TCR beta chain under discussion was sequenced for a study of blood T cell repertoires in COVID-19. The method was immunoSEQ multiplex PCR; TCRdb's version includes in-frame clones alone and lacks a portion of them. The sample yields 350,000 to 450,000 clones, 85% seen once. The CDR3 has 12 amino acids. Germline V lookup: CDR1 SGHDT, CDR2 YYEEEE. Remarks on this clone: The junction and the germline gene differ at one end; a read error may be behind it.

The sequence derives from a woman aged 18 to 35 with acute or convalescent COVID-19. Sample: peripheral blood. The chain recombines TRBV5-6 with TRBJ1-3; 8 positions agree with TRBD1. CDR3 coding DNA: TGTGCCAGCAGCTTGGGCGGACAGGGTAATAATTTT. This translates into CASSLGGQGNNF. Together with reference TRBV5-6 and TRBJ1-3, the CDR3 gives the full variable domain: DAGVTQSPTHLIKTRGQQVTLRCSPKSGHDTVSWYQQALGQGPQFIFQYYEEEERQRGNFPDRFSGHQFPNYSSELNVNALLLGDSALYLCASSLGGQGNNFGEGSWLTVV.